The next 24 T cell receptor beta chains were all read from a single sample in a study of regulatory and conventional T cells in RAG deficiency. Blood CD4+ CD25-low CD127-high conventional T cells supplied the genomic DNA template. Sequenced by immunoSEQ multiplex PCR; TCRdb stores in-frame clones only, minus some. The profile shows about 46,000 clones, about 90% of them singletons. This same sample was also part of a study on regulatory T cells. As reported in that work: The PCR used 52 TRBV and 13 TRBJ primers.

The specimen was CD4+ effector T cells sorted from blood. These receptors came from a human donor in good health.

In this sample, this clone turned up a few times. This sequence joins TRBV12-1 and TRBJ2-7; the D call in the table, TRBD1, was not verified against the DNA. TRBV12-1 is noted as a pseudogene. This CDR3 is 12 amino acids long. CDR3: CASSFGQYEQYF. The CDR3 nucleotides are TGTGCCAGCAGCTTTGGGCAATACGAGCAGTACTTC.

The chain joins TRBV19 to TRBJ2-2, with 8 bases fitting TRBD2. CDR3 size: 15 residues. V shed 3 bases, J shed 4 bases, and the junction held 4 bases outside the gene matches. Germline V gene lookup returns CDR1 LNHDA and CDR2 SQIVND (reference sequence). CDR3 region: CASSIDAGGTGELFF. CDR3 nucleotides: TGTGCCAGTAGTATTGACGCGGGGGGCACCGGGGAGCTGTTTTTT. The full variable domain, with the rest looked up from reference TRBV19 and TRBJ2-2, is DGGITQSPKYLFRKEGQNVTLSCEQNLNHDAMYWYRQDPGQGLRLIYYSQIVNDFQKGDIAEGYSVSREKKESFPLTVTSAQKNPTAFYLCASSIDAGGTGELFFGEGSRLTVL.

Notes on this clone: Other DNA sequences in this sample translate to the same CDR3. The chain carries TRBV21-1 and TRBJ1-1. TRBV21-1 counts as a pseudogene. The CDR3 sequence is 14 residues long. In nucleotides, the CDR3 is TGTGCCGGGCCTAGGGCGGGGTGGGACACTGAAGCTTTCTTT. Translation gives CAGPRAGWDTEAFF.

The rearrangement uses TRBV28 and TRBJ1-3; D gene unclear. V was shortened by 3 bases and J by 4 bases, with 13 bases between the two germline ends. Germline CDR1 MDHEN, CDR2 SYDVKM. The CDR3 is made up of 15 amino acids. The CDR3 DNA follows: TGTGCCAGCAGTTTTGCCAGGTCGGCAGGAAACACCATATATTTT. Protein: CASSFARSAGNTIYF.

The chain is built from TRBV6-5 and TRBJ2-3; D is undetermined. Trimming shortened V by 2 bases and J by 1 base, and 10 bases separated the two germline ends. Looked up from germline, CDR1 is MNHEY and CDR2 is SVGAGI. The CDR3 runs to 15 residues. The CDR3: CASSYTGRRTDTQYF. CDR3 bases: TGTGCCAGCAGTTACACGGGCCGGCGCACAGATACGCAGTATTTT.

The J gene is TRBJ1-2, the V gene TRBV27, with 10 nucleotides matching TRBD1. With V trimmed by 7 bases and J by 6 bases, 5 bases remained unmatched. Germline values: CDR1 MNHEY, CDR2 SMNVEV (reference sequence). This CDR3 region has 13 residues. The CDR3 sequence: CASTKGQGDGYTF. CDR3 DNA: TGTGCCAGCACCAAAGGACAGGGGGATGGCTACACCTTC.

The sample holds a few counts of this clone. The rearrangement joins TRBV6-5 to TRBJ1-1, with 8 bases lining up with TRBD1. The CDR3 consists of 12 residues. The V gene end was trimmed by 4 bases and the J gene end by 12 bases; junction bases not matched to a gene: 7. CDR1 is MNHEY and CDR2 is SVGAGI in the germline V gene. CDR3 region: CASSSQGARSFF. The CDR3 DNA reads TGTGCCAGCAGTTCGCAGGGGGCGCGATCTTTCTTT.

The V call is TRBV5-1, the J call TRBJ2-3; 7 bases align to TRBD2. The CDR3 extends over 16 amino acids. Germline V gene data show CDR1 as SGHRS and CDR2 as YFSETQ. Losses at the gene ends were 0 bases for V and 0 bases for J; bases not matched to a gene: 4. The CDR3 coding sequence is TGCGCCAGCAGCTTGGCTATAGCGGGTAGCACAGATACGCAGTATTTT. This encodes CASSLAIAGSTDTQYF.

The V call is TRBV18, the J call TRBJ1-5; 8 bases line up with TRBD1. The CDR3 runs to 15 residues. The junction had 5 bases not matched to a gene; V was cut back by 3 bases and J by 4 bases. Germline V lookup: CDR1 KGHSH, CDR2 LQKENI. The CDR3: CASSPVRDRNQPQHF. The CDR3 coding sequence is TGTGCCAGCTCACCGGTCCGGGACAGGAATCAGCCCCAGCATTTT.

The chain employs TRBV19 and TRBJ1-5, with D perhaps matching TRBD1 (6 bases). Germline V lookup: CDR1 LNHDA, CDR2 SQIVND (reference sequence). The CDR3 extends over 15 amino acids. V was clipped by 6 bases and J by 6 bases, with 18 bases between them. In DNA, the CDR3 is TGTGCCAGTAGCCGATTCGGGACAAGAGGTCAGCCCCAGCATTTT. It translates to CASSRFGTRGQPQHF.

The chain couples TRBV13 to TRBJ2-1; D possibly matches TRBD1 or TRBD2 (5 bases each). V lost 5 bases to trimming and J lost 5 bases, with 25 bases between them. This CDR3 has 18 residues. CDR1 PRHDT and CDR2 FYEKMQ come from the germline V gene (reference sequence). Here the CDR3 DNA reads TGTGCCAGCAGCCATACTATCGGGGTCGGATTCAGGGACAATGAGCAGTTCTTC. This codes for CASSHTIGVGFRDNEQFF.

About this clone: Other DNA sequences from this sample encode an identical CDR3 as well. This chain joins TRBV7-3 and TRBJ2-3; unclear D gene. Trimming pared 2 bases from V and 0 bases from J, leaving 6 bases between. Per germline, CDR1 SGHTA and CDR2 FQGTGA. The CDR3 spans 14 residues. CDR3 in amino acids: CASSLGTSTDTQYF. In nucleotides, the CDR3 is TGTGCCAGCAGCTTAGGAACTAGCACAGATACGCAGTATTTT.

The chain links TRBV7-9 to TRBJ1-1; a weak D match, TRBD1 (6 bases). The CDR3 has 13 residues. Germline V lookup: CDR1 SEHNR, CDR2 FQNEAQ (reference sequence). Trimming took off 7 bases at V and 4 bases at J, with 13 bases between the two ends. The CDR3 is CASNSGGGTEAFF. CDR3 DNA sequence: TGTGCCAGCAACTCAGGAGGGGGCACTGAAGCTTTCTTT.

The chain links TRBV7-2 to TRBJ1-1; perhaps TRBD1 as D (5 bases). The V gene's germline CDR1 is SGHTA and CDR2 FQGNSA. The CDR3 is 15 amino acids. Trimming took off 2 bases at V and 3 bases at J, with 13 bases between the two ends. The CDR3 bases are TGTGCCAGCAGCTTATTAGGGGAGCGCGACACTGAAGCTTTCTTT. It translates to CASSLLGERDTEAFF.

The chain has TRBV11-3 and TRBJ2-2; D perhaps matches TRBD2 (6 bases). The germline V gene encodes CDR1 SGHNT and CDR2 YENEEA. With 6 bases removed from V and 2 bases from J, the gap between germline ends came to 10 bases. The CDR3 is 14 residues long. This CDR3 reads CASSGTYNTGELFF. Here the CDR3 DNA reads TGTGCCAGCAGTGGGACTTATAACACCGGGGAGCTGTTTTTT.

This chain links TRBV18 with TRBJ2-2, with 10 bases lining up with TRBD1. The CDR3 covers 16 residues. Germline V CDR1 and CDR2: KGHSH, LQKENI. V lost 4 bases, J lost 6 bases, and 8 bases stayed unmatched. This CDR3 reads CASSLQDRGFSGELFF. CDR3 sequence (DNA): TGTGCCAGCTCACTACAGGACAGGGGGTTCTCCGGGGAGCTGTTTTTT.

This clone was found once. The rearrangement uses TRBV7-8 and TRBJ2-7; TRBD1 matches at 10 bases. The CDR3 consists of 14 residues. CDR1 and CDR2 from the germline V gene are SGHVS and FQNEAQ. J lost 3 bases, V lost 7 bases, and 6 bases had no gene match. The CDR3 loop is CASTGRTGGYEQYF. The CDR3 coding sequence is TGTGCCAGCACCGGAAGGACAGGGGGCTACGAGCAGTACTTC.

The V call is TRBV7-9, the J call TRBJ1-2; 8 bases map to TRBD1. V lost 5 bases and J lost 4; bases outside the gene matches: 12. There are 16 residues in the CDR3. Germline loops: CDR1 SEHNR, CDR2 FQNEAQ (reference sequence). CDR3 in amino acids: CASSPGPGQAIYGYTF. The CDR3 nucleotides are TGTGCCAGCAGCCCCGGCCCGGGACAGGCCATCTATGGCTACACCTTC.

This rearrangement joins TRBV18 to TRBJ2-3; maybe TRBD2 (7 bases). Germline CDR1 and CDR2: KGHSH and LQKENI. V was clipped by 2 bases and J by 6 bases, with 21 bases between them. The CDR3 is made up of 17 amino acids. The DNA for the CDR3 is TGTGCCAGCTCACCAAGCCGGGGGGCGCGGTCAACTGATACGCAGTATTTT. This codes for CASSPSRGARSTDTQYF.

The CDR3 bases are TGTGCCAGCAGCCCCGGGTTAAATTCACCCCTCCACTTT. Residues: CASSPGLNSPLHF. The genes are TRBV7-9 and TRBJ1-6; D not certain. The CDR3 runs to 13 residues. The V end lost 5 bases, the J end lost 7 bases, and 9 bases lay between the germline ends. Germline V CDR1 and CDR2: SEHNR, FQNEAQ (reference sequence). The entire variable domain, with the rest obtained from reference TRBV7-9 and TRBJ1-6, is as follows: DTGVSQNPRHKITKRGQNVTFRCDPISEHNRLYWYRQTLGQGPEFLTYFQNEAQLEKSRLLSDRFSAERPKGSFSTLEIQRTEQGDSAMYLCASSPGLNSPLHFGNGTRLTVT.

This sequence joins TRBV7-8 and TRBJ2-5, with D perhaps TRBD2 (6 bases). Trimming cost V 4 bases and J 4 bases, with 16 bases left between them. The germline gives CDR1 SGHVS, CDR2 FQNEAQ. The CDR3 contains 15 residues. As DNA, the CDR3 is TGTGCCAGCAGCTCCGGTAGGAGGGCGGGAGAGACCCAGTACTTC. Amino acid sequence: CASSSGRRAGETQYF. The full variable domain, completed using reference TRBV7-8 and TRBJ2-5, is GAGVSQSPRYKVAKRGQDVALRCDPISGHVSLFWYQQALGQGPEFLTYFQNEAQLDKSGLPSDRFFAERPEGSVSTLKIQRTQQEDSAVYLCASSSGRRAGETQYFGPGTRLLVL.

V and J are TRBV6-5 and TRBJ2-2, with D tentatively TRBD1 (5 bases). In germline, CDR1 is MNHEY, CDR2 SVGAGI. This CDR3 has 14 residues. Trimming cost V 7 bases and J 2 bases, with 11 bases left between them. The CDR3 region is CASMLTGNTGELFF. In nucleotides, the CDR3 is TGTGCCAGCATGCTAACAGGCAACACCGGGGAGCTGTTTTTT.

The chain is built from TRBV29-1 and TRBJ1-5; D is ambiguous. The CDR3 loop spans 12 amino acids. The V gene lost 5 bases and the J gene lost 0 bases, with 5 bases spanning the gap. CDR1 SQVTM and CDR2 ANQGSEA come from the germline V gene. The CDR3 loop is CSVSDSNQPQHF. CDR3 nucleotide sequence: TGCAGCGTTAGCGATAGCAATCAGCCCCAGCATTTT.

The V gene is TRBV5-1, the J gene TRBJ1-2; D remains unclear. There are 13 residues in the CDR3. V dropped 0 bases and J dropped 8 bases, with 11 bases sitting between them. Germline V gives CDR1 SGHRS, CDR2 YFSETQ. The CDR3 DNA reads TGCGCCAGCAGCTTGGAGGCCCCGGCGGGCTACACCTTC. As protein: CASSLEAPAGYTF.